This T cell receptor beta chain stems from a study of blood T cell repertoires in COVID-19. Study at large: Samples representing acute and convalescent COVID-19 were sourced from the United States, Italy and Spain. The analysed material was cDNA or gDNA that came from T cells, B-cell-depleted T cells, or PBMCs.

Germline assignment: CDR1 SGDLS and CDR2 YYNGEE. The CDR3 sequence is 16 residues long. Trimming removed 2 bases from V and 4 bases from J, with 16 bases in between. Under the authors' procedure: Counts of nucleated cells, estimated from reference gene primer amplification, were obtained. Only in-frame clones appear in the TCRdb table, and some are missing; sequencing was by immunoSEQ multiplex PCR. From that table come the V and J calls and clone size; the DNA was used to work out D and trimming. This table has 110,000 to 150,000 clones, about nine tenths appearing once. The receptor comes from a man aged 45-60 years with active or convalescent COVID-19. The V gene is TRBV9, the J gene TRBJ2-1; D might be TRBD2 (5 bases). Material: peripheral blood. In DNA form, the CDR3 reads TGTGCCAGCAGCGTGGGGTCGAGGGATTTGTACAATGAGCAGTTCTTC. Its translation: CASSVGSRDLYNEQFF.